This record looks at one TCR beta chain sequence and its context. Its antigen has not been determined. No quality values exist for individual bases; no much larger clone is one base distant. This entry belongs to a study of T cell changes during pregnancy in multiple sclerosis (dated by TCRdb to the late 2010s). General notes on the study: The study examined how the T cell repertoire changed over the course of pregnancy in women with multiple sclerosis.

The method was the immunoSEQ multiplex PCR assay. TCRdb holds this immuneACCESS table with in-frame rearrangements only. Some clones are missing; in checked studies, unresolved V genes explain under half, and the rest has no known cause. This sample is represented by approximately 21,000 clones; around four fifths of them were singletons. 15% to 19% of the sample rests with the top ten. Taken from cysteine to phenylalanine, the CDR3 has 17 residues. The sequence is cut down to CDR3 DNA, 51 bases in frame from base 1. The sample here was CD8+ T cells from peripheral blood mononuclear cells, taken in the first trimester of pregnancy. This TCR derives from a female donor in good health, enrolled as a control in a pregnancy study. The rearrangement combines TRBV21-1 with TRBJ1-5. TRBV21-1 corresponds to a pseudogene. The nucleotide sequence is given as TGTGCCAGCAGCGGCAGGTGGGCGGGATATAGCAATCAGCCCCAGCATTTT. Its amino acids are CASSGRWAGYSNQPQHF.